The T cell receptor (beta chain) described here comes from a study of Ad26.COV2.S vaccination and SARS-CoV-2 variants listed by TCRdb under 2021. Concerning the study at large: Vaccine-arm donors were drawn from COV1001, a multicentre, randomized, double-blind, placebo-controlled phase I-IIa trial of Ad26.COV2.S in healthy adults. Dosing of Ad26.COV2.S was intramuscular, at either 5x10^10 or 1x10^11 viral particles, delivered as one shot or as two shots spaced 56 days apart. TCRbeta repertoire sequencing served as the tool for gauging how specific and how broad the SARS-CoV-2-reactive T cell receptors were following Ad26.COV2.S vaccination. A total of some 30 samples were included in the TCR-sequenced set, comprising around 19 Ad26.COV2.S vaccine recipients, 5 placebo recipients and 8 SARS-CoV-2 convalescent individuals. Participants in the trial were split at random into five groups of five each, receiving low-dose or high-dose Ad26.COV2.S once or twice, or else placebo on both occasions. Blinding of investigators to trial group allocation was maintained during experiments and outcome assessment.

Study-wide findings and limitations: After vaccination, substantial breadth of spike-specific CD8+ and CD4+ T cell responses was reported. According to the authors, total T cell responses may have been underestimated by the TCR breadth and depth analyses. Comparable non-spike TCR breadth was observed between vaccine and placebo recipients, consistent with only spike being contained in the vaccine. Spike-specific TCR breadth was higher in Ad26.COV2.S recipients than in placebo recipients (P = 0.0014). Comparing responses between vaccine doses or regimens was not something the study was powered to do.

Of note for this clone: Which antigen it targets is not known. Per-base qualities were not stored, and no clone one base away is much larger.

The germline V gene provides CDR1 MNHEY and CDR2 SVGEGT. Taken from cysteine to phenylalanine, the CDR3 has 16 residues. Just the 48-base CDR3 DNA is kept, in frame starting at base 1. A distance of 12 bases separates the germline ends of V and J, which lose 2 bases and 1 base respectively. This sample's treatment or condition label indicates: approximately 18 received Ad26.COV2.S at low or high dose, single or two shots; five or six received placebo; per-sample allocation not given. For vaccine and placebo recipients, the sequenced repertoires came from samples collected on day 63 after the first injection. Cohort 1b enrolled fewer than 30 adults aged 18-55 years at a single site in Boston, USA, between 29 July and 7 August 2020. As a vaccine, Ad26.COV2.S was a replication-incompetent adenovirus type 26 vector that expressed a prefusion-stabilized SARS-CoV-2 spike protein derived from the original Wuhan strain.

TCRbeta CDR3 regions were sequenced with the immunoSEQ Assay. After extraction, genomic DNA underwent amplification by bias-controlled multiplex PCR, followed by high-throughput sequencing. In the paper's pipeline: To quantify the absolute abundance of every unique TCRbeta CDR3 region, sequences were collapsed and filtered. T cell fraction was estimated by normalization of TCRbeta template counts to usable DNA, with usable DNA being measured through amplification of reference genes present in all nucleated cells. Repertoire TCRs were annotated as SARS-CoV-2-specific by exact matching of V gene, CDR3 amino acid sequence and J gene to a known reactive TCR set. The reference SARS-CoV-2 TCR set came from MIRA and was filtered for enrichment in COVID-19-positive ImmuneCODE repertoires, removing public or cross-reactive TCRs. Based on the MIRA antigens, annotated TCRs were further analysed at the level of specific ORF or position within ORF. Breadth was defined as annotated unique rearrangements over total unique productive rearrangements; depth was the summed frequency of those rearrangements. TCR breadth was compared between groups using two-sided Wilcoxon rank-sum tests. Here the immuneACCESS table is served through TCRdb, limited to in-frame sequences with V and J called. Missing clones are a known gap in these copies; in checked studies unresolved V genes cover under half, and the rest lacks a known reason. The DNA gave D and trimming, while V, J and clone size come from that table. Across this sample there are fewer than 500,000 clones, with 90% seen only once. The ten largest account for about 12% of the sample.

This receptor was taken from a person between 18 and 60 years old who received the Ad26.COV2.S COVID-19 vaccine or a placebo. The sequence is built from TRBV6-2 or TRBV6-3 and TRBJ1-5, with an unclear D gene assignment. The sample consisted of peripheral blood, taken in a trial of Ad26.COV2.S vaccine versus placebo. The bases are TGTGCCAGCAGTTACATCCGGGCAATGAGCAATCAGCCCCAGCATTTT. Its protein is CASSYIRAMSNQPQHF.